The 2 T cell receptor beta chains given below trace back to one sample, sequenced in a study of STAT5B mutations in CD4+ large granular lymphocyte leukemia. Libraries were prepared by immunoSEQ multiplex PCR; TCRdb keeps only in-frame clonotypes and omits some of them. The sample shows 30,000 to 35,000 clones, roughly 88% of them seen only once. Material: CD4+ T cells from blood buffy coats. The receptors were sampled from a human donor in good health.

V is TRBV7-6 and J is TRBJ2-1; D gene uncertain. The CDR3 sequence is 12 residues long. The V end was cut by 2 bases, the J end by 4 bases, with 3 bases between. Germline V gene data show CDR1 as SGHVS and CDR2 as FNYEAQ. CDR3 DNA sequence: TGTGCCAGCAGCTTACCTTACAATGAGCAGTTCTTC. It is translated as CASSLPYNEQFF.

This rearrangement joins TRBV4-3 to TRBJ2-3; D unresolved. The CDR3 consists of 17 residues. Trimming pared 0 bases from V and 6 bases from J, leaving 19 bases between. Germline lookup yields CDR1 LGHNA and CDR2 YSLEER. The DNA for the CDR3 is TGCGCCAGCAGCCAAGATCCAAACGGGCTGGTGGGGGATACGCAGTATTTT. This codes for CASSQDPNGLVGDTQYF.